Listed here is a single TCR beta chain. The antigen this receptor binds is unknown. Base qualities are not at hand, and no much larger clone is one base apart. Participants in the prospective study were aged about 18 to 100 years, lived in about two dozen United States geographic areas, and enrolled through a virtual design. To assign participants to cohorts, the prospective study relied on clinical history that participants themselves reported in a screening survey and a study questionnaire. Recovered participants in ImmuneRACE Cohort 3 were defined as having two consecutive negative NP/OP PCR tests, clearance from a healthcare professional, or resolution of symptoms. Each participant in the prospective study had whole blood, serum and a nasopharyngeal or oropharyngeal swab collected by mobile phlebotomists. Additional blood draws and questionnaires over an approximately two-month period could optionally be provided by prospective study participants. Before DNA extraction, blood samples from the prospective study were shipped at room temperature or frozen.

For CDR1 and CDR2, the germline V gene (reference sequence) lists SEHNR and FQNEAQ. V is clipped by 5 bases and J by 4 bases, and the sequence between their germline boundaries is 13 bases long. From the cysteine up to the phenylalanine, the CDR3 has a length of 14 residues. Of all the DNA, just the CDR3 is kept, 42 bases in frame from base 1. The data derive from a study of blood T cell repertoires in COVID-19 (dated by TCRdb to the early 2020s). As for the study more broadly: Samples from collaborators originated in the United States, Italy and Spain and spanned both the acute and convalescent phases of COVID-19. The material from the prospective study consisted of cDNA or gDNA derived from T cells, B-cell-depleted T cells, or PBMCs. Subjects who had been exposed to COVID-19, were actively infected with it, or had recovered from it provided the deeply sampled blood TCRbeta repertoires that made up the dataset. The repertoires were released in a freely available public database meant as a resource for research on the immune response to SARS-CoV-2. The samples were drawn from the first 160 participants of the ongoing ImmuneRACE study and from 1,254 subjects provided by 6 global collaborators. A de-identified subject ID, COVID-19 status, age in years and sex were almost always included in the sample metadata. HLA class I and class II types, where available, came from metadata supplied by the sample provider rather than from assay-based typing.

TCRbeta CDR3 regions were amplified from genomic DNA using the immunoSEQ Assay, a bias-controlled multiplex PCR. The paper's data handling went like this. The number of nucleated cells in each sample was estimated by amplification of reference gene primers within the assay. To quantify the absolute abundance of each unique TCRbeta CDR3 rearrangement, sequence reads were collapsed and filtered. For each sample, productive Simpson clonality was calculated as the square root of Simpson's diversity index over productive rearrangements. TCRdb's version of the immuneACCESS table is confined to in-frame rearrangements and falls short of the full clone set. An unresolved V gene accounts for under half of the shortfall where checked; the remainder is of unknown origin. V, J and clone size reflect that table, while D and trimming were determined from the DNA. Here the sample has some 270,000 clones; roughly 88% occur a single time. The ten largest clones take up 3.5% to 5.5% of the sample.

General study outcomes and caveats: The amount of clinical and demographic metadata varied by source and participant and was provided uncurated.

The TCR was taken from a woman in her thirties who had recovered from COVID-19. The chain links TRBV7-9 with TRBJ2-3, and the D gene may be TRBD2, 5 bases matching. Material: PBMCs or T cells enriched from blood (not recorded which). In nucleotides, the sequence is TGTGCCAGCAGCCCGGTTCCCGGGGCAGATACGCAGTATTTT. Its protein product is CASSPVPGADTQYF.